A selection of T cell receptor beta chains follows, all from one sample in a study of beta chain features in type 1 diabetes. Produced via immunoSEQ multiplex PCR; TCRdb's table is partial and in-frame only. Among under 550,000 clones listed, about 10% were seen once. Sequencing input: naive CD4+ T cells from blood. The receptor source for this set is a woman under 30 in good health. CDR3s include the opening cysteine and the closing phenylalanine or tryptophan. A D gene is named only where the DNA matches it firmly. For some rows the clone size is stated as once, few or many, or as a class when expanded; others skip it.

J: TRBJ2-1
D: TRBD1
size: few
V: TRBV5-1
CDR3: CASSLVTGGNEQFF
DNA: TGCGCCAGCAGCTTGGTGACAGGGGGCAATGAGCAGTTCTTC

J: TRBJ1-4
D: .
size: .
V: TRBV7-9
CDR3: CASSGEEKLFF
DNA: TGTGCCAGCAGCGGCGAAGAAAAACTGTTTTTT

J: TRBJ1-5
D: .
size: .
V: TRBV9
CDR3: CASSVGGGGNQPQHF
DNA: TGTGCCAGCAGCGTTGGTGGTGGCGGCAATCAGCCCCAGCATTTT

J: TRBJ1-1
D: .
size: .
V: TRBV15
CDR3: CATGHVMNTEAFF
DNA: TGTGCCACCGGCCATGTTATGAACACTGAAGCTTTCTTT

J: TRBJ1-2
D: .
size: .
V: TRBV25-1
CDR3: CASSGRVTLYGYTF
DNA: TGTGCCAGCAGTGGGAGAGTGACACTCTATGGCTACACCTTC

J: TRBJ1-3
D: .
size: .
V: TRBV6-6
CDR3: CASSPPGQVGNTIYF
DNA: TGTGCCAGCAGTCCGCCGGGACAAGTAGGAAACACCATATATTTT

J: TRBJ2-5
D: .
size: .
V: TRBV28
CDR3: CASSPRGQTQYF
DNA: TGTGCCAGCAGTCCCCGAGGCCAGACCCAGTACTTC

J: TRBJ1-3
D: TRBD1
size: few
V: TRBV10-3
CDR3: CAIRTGNSGNTIYF
DNA: TGTGCCATCCGGACAGGGAACTCTGGAAACACCATATATTTT

J: TRBJ2-2
D: TRBD2
size: few
V: TRBV25-1
CDR3: CASSEVTSGTGELFF
DNA: TGTGCCAGCAGTGAGGTGACTAGCGGGACCGGGGAGCTGTTTTTT

J: TRBJ2-7
D: .
size: .
V: TRBV10-3
CDR3: CAIRPEGVRYEQYF
DNA: TGTGCCATCAGACCCGAGGGGGTAAGATACGAGCAGTACTTC